The rows below give T cell receptor beta chains drawn from one sample of a study of identifying expanded T cells in peripheral blood. Some clones are missing from TCRdb's copy, which holds only in-frame ones; the method was immunoSEQ multiplex PCR. The data contain about 89,000 clones, approximately 86% of them singletons. Sequences were obtained from blood. The receptors derive from a person aged 18 to 70 in good health. Each CDR3 is given without its conserved first and last residue.

j_call v_call cdr3_aa
TRBJ2-7 TRBV4-1 ASSQAPTGQGAYEQY
TRBJ1-3 TRBV7-2 ASSLGGVSGNTIY
TRBJ1-6 TRBV5-1 ASSLADSPLH
TRBJ1-2 TRBV11-3 ASSWGAGSNYGYT
TRBJ2-3 TRBV7-8 ASRISGADTQY
TRBJ2-1 TRBV6-5 ASSWLDEQF
TRBJ2-3 TRBV21-1 ASPLDADTQY
TRBJ1-1 TRBV7-2 ASTRTGLNTEAF
TRBJ2-1 TRBV6-4 ASSDSGRVSYNEQF
TRBJ2-3 TRBV6-6 ASGLAGTDTQY
TRBJ1-1 TRBV12-5 ASGFMVGSDTEAF
TRBJ1-3 TRBV7-7 ASSSHHGEGNTIY
TRBJ1-5 TRBV4-1 ASRDRGGSNQPQH
TRBJ1-4 TRBV4-3 ASSQQPGLVEKLF
TRBJ1-1 TRBV2 ASIMNTEAF
TRBJ1-2 TRBV19 AIKRDNNYGYT
TRBJ2-7 TRBV4-1 ASSQVLGEYEQY
TRBJ1-1 TRBV28 ASNQGGSTEAF
TRBJ2-5 TRBV5-6 ASSWKGSETQY
TRBJ2-7 TRBV6-1 ATHGRRQASYEQY
TRBJ2-1 TRBV5-4 ASGSTSGGFWVQF
TRBJ2-5 TRBV6-6 ASGRQGPRGETQY
TRBJ2-5 TRBV9 ASSVGVSDSGETQY
TRBJ1-2 TRBV19 ASSIGEGYT
TRBJ1-3 TRBV19 ASSKGGSGNTIY
TRBJ2-5 TRBV29-1 SVAGQETQY
TRBJ2-7 TRBV18 ASSTKPPRTGGGEQY
TRBJ2-1 TRBV30 AWTDRSPYNEQF
TRBJ2-7 TRBV13 ASSRDTTYEQY
TRBJ1-1 TRBV7-9 ASSFGKVNTEAF
TRBJ1-2 TRBV5-1 ASSRGTVGGTNYGYT
TRBJ1-2 TRBV4-3 ASSRREINYGYT
TRBJ1-2 TRBV27 ASSLTGPENYGYT